The clone carrying this T cell receptor (beta chain) showed up many times. It was RNA transcripts that yielded the amplified TCR beta CDR3 regions. HTBI primers drove first-round RT-PCR of the TCR CDR3. One entry per CDR3 protein results from TCRdb running MiXCR on the multiplex PCR reads. Of some 380,000 distinct CDR3 sequences in the sample, less than 15% were seen once. The data derive from a study of T cells in Graves' hyperthyroidism and ophthalmopathy. Study-wide background: Peripheral blood specimens were obtained at initial diagnosis, prior to any treatment.

This CDR3 region has 15 residues. Trimming removed 0 bases from V and 2 bases from J, with 10 bases in between. CDR1 and CDR2 from the germline V gene are LGHNA and YNFKEQ. This chain connects TRBV4-2 to TRBJ1-2; D unresolved. The sequenced sample was blood. This clonotype was obtained from a man aged 25 to 45 with Graves' hyperthyroidism that later progressed to Graves' ophthalmopathy. This chain's CDR3 is CASSQEAAANYGYTF. CDR3 DNA: TGTGCCAGCAGCCAAGAGGCGGCAGCCAACTATGGCTACACCTTC.